Following are 8 T cell receptor beta chains from one sample sequenced in a study of blood T cells in healthy people across ages. Primed by a sample-barcoded 5' primer and a J-beta primer mix, a second PCR proceeded for about 6 to 11 cycles. TCRdb re-derived calls from the 5' RACE reads in MiXCR, one entry per CDR3 protein. Of about 1.8 million distinct CDR3 sequences in the sample, around 50% are singletons; the top ten hold approximately 2.1%. The sample taken for sequencing was blood. The source of these receptors is a woman aged 35 to 49 in good health.

The chain is built from TRBV20-1 and TRBJ1-6; D uncertain. There are 13 residues in the CDR3. Germline V CDR1 and CDR2: DFQATT, SNEGSKA (reference sequence). V lost 3 bases, J lost 6 bases, and 9 bases lay in between. In DNA, the CDR3 is TGCAGTGCTAGTAAAGGGCTTAATTCACCCCTCCACTTT. Its protein product is CSASKGLNSPLHF.

The chain recombines TRBV5-1 with TRBJ2-7, with 8 bases fitting TRBD1. The CDR3 sequence is 15 residues long. The V gene end was trimmed by 4 bases and the J gene end by 3 bases; junction bases not matched to a gene: 9. The V gene's germline CDR1 is SGHRS and CDR2 YFSETQ. The CDR3 nucleotides read TGCGCCAGCAGCGGGGGGACAGGTTCCTACTACGAGCAGTACTTC. This codes for CASSGGTGSYYEQYF.

A few counts support this clonotype. V is TRBV6-1 and J is TRBJ2-3; a weak D match, TRBD1 (5 bases). The CDR3 has 13 amino acids. V dropped 7 bases and J dropped 5 bases, with 13 bases sitting between them. From germline, CDR1 is MNHNS and CDR2 SASEGT. CDR3 protein: CASTSDIRDTQYF. The CDR3 region has the DNA TGTGCCAGCACTTCGGACATACGAGATACGCAGTATTTT.

This clonotype occurred a few times. This sequence joins TRBV6-5 and TRBJ2-1; D call uncertain. Germline CDR1 reads MNHEY; CDR2 reads SVGAGI. The CDR3 has 12 amino acids. V lost 8 bases, J lost 3 bases, and 8 bases lay in between. As DNA, the CDR3 is TGTGCCAGCTACGGTTACTACAATGAGCAGTTCTTC. Translation: CASYGYYNEQFF.

The chain recombines TRBV20-1 with TRBJ1-6; D is undetermined. Trimming cost V 3 bases and J 10 bases, with 7 bases left between them. CDR1 and CDR2 from the germline V gene are DFQATT and SNEGSKA (reference sequence). CDR3 size: 11 residues. The CDR3 loop is CSARGSSPLHF. DNA for the CDR3: TGCAGTGCTAGGGGGTCATCACCCCTCCACTTT.

Remarks on this clonotype: At one boundary the junction diverges from the germline segment, which might be a read error. The CDR3 DNA follows: TGTGCTAGCAGCTTAGCCGGAGGGTCTGGTTCGTTAAATGAGCAGTTCTTC. Translation gives CASSLAGGSGSLNEQFF. The chain employs TRBV7-7 and TRBJ2-1, with D perhaps TRBD2 (6 bases). Per germline, CDR1 SSHAT and CDR2 FNYEAQ (reference sequence). The CDR3 covers 17 residues.

The chain carries TRBV12-3 or TRBV12-4 and TRBJ1-5; D uncertain. Trimming took off 5 bases at V and 0 bases at J, with 20 bases between the two ends. This CDR3 spans 18 amino acids. CDR3 in amino acids: CASSLYTPNFYSNQPQHF. In nucleotides, the CDR3 is TGTGCCAGCAGTCTCTACACTCCCAACTTTTATAGCAATCAGCCCCAGCATTTT.

This sequence joins TRBV2 and TRBJ2-5; maybe TRBD2 (6 bases). V was cut by 2 bases and J by 5 bases, with 15 bases left in between. CDR3 length equals 15 residues. Per the germline V gene, CDR1 is SNHLY and CDR2 is FYNNEI. The CDR3 loop reads CASSERAGRRETQYF. CDR3 DNA: TGTGCCAGCAGTGAAAGGGCAGGGAGGCGGGAGACCCAGTACTTC.